These 23 T cell receptor beta chains share one sample of origin, sequenced in a study of cytomegalovirus exposure and HLA in healthy donors. Sequencing used immunoSEQ multiplex PCR; TCRdb keeps in-frame clones, though not all of them. The data show tens of thousands of clones, 85% to 95% seen once. Sample: PBMCs. Source of these receptors: a man aged 18 to 29 in good health and CMV-seronegative.

The chain combines TRBV5-1 with TRBJ1-1; 10 bases are shared with TRBD1. Per germline, CDR1 SGHRS and CDR2 YFSETQ. The trim removed 3 bases at V and 10 bases at J, leaving 3 bases unmatched. The CDR3 totals 12 residues. CDR3 region: CASSSRTGGAFF. CDR3 coding DNA: TGCGCCAGCAGCTCTCGGACAGGGGGAGCTTTCTTT.

V is TRBV19 and J is TRBJ1-2, with D possibly TRBD1 on 5 matching bases. V was pared by 3 bases and J by 6 bases, with 8 bases between. The CDR3 extends over 12 amino acids. Germline CDR1 and CDR2: LNHDA and SQIVND (reference sequence). CDR3 coding DNA: TGTGCCAGTAGTATTTGGGGGGATGGCTACACCTTC. Translated, it gives CASSIWGDGYTF.

This CDR3 reads CASSPQTSGGKPQETQYF. In nucleotides, the CDR3 is TGTGCCAGCTCACCACAAACTAGCGGGGGGAAACCCCAAGAGACCCAGTACTTC. The chain is built from TRBV18 and TRBJ2-5, with 12 nucleotides matching TRBD2. After removal of 1 base from V and 1 base from J, the junction contained 7 bases not matched to a gene. Germline loops: CDR1 KGHSH, CDR2 LQKENI. The CDR3 runs 18 residues.

This clone was recorded once. The chain is built from TRBV15 and TRBJ1-1; 7 bases line up with TRBD1. Germline V gene data show CDR1 as LNHNV and CDR2 as YYDKDF (reference sequence). With V trimmed by 8 bases and J by 2 bases, 8 bases remained unmatched. The CDR3 sequence is 14 residues long. CDR3 bases: TGTGCCACCTCGTCGGGACAGAAAAACACTGAAGCTTTCTTT. This codes for CATSSGQKNTEAFF.

The chain carries TRBV27 and TRBJ2-3; maybe TRBD2 (6 bases). The V and J ends lost 6 bases and 4 bases respectively, with 14 bases between them. Germline CDR1 is MNHEY and CDR2 is SMNVEV (reference sequence). This CDR3 is built from 14 residues. This chain's CDR3 is CASSLLPGADTQYF. The CDR3 DNA follows: TGTGCCAGCAGCCTTCTGCCGGGGGCAGATACGCAGTATTTT.

In this sample, this clone turned up a few times. V usage is TRBV11-1 and J usage is TRBJ2-1; 11 nucleotides agree with TRBD1. Germline lookup yields CDR1 SGHAT and CDR2 FQDESV (reference sequence). The length of the CDR3 is 15 residues. Germline trimming cut 4 bases from V and 2 bases from J; bases unmatched to any gene: 1. CDR3 protein: CASSWTGGAYNEQFF. In nucleotides, the CDR3 is TGTGCCAGCAGCTGGACAGGGGGCGCCTACAATGAGCAGTTCTTC.

This chain joins TRBV4-1 and TRBJ2-7, with 11 bases lining up with TRBD1. In germline, CDR1 is MGHRA, CDR2 YSYEKL. The CDR3 runs 16 residues. Germline trimming cut 1 base from V and 2 bases from J; bases unmatched to any gene: 4. This CDR3 reads CASSQGGGQGAYEQYF. The CDR3 coding sequence is TGCGCCAGCAGCCAAGGAGGGGGACAGGGGGCCTACGAGCAGTACTTC.

The chain joins TRBV18 to TRBJ2-5, with 7 bases fitting TRBD1. CDR3 length equals 14 residues. Germline V gene sequence: CDR1 KGHSH, CDR2 LQKENI. With 4 bases clipped from V and 4 bases from J, the junction kept 6 bases outside the gene matches. The CDR3 here is CASSLLTGIETQYF. CDR3 coding DNA: TGTGCCAGCTCACTCCTGACAGGGATAGAGACCCAGTACTTC.

The chain couples TRBV18 to TRBJ2-7; 7 positions agree with TRBD2. Germline V gives CDR1 KGHSH, CDR2 LQKENI. The length of the CDR3 is 14 residues. After removal of 6 bases from V and 4 bases from J, the junction contained 9 bases not matched to a gene. This CDR3 reads CASSPGGTKYEQYF. The CDR3 bases are TGTGCCAGCTCGCCGGGGGGAACTAAGTACGAGCAGTACTTC.

The genes are TRBV10-1 and TRBJ2-7, with 7 bases that match TRBD1. This CDR3 is built from 15 residues. CDR1 and CDR2 (germline): WNHNN, SYGVQD (reference sequence). V shed 5 bases and J 0 bases; nucleotides not matched to a gene: 7. As DNA, the CDR3 is TGCGCCAGCAGTCCCTCGACAGGGAGCTCCTACGAGCAGTACTTC. Its protein product is CASSPSTGSSYEQYF.

The chain recombines TRBV27 with TRBJ2-5; 12 bases map to TRBD2. The CDR3 is 18 amino acids. J lost 2 bases, V lost 5 bases, and 12 bases had no gene match. CDR1 and CDR2 from the germline V gene are MNHEY and SMNVEV (reference sequence). CDR3 protein: CASSRRDYLAGGQETQYF. The CDR3 nucleotides read TGTGCCAGCAGTCGCCGAGATTACCTAGCGGGGGGGCAAGAGACCCAGTACTTC.

J is TRBJ1-1 and V is TRBV14, with 10 nucleotides matching TRBD1. The length of the CDR3 is 15 residues. The germline gives CDR1 SGHDN, CDR2 FVKESK. Germline trimming cut 6 bases from V and 5 bases from J; bases unmatched to any gene: 9. CDR3 DNA sequence: TGTGCCAGCAGTTATGATGGACAGGGGGGGACTGAAGCTTTCTTT. Its protein is CASSYDGQGGTEAFF.

V and J are TRBV27 and TRBJ2-3; D remains unclear. The CDR3 loop spans 15 amino acids. CDR1 MNHEY and CDR2 SMNVEV come from the germline V gene (reference sequence). Trimming removed 6 bases at V and 2 bases at J, with 15 bases between. In nucleotides, the CDR3 is TGTGCCAGCAGGCGAGAGGTCCTCTACACAGATACGCAGTATTTT. Translated, it gives CASRREVLYTDTQYF.

The CDR3: CASSLGIGTGESDTQYF. The CDR3, as DNA: TGTGCCAGCAGCTTAGGGATCGGGACGGGAGAATCGGATACGCAGTATTTT. The chain has TRBV7-9 and TRBJ2-3; D perhaps matches TRBD2 (6 bases). Germline assignment: CDR1 SEHNR and CDR2 FQNEAQ (reference sequence). There are 17 residues in the CDR3. Trimming took 1 base from V and 6 from J, leaving 20 bases between them. Supplemented by reference TRBV7-9 and TRBJ2-3, the full variable domain reads DTGVSQNPRHKITKRGQNVTFRCDPISEHNRLYWYRQTLGQGPEFLTYFQNEAQLEKSRLLSDRFSAERPKGSFSTLEIQRTEQGDSAMYLCASSLGIGTGESDTQYFGPGTRLTVL.

The table lists this clone with a count of one. The rearrangement joins TRBV15 to TRBJ2-2; D is perhaps TRBD1 or TRBD2 (6 bases each). This CDR3 is 17 amino acids long. Per germline, CDR1 LNHNV and CDR2 YYDKDF (reference sequence). Trimming shortened V by 5 bases and J by 4 bases, and 20 bases separated the two germline ends. Here the CDR3 reads CATSGGFPSRGTGELFF. CDR3 sequence (DNA): TGTGCCACCAGCGGAGGGTTTCCCAGCAGGGGCACCGGGGAGCTGTTTTTT.

The chain links TRBV19 to TRBJ2-7; tentatively, D is TRBD1 (5 bases). Germline V gene sequence: CDR1 LNHDA, CDR2 SQIVND (reference sequence). CDR3 length: 13 amino acids. V was clipped by 6 bases and J by 2 bases, with 11 bases between them. The CDR3 DNA follows: TGTGCCAGTAGCTCAGGGTGGACCTACGAGCAGTACTTC. This codes for CASSSGWTYEQYF.

The chain employs TRBV10-3 and TRBJ1-2; D is unresolved. The ends were cut back, 3 bases at V and 4 bases at J, with 9 bases in the middle. CDR3 length: 13 residues. CDR1 ENHRY and CDR2 SYGVKD come from the germline V gene. Here the CDR3 reads CAISDTSVYGYTF. CDR3 DNA: TGTGCCATCAGTGACACTTCCGTCTATGGCTACACCTTC.

By share, this clone ranks as medium-sized. The chain uses TRBV11-2 and TRBJ2-7; no definite D call. The V end lost 4 bases, the J end lost 7 bases, and 14 bases lay between the germline ends. Germline assignment: CDR1 SGHAT and CDR2 FQNNGV. The CDR3 consists of 13 residues. This CDR3 reads CASSSGYGWEQYF. The CDR3, as DNA: TGTGCCAGCAGCTCCGGTTACGGTTGGGAGCAGTACTTC.

J is TRBJ1-1 and V is TRBV11-3, with D unclear. The CDR3 sequence is 13 residues long. Looked up from germline, CDR1 is SGHNT and CDR2 is YENEEA. The ends were cut back, 0 bases at V and 4 bases at J, with 6 bases in the middle. The CDR3, as DNA: TGTGCCAGCAGCTTAGATAGACTCACTGAAGCTTTCTTT. As protein: CASSLDRLTEAFF.

This clone showed up just once. V and J are TRBV5-1 and TRBJ2-3; 12 nucleotides match TRBD2. Trimming cost V 4 bases and J 1 base; bases outside gene matches: 10. The CDR3 totals 18 residues. Germline V gives CDR1 SGHRS, CDR2 YFSETQ. The CDR3 DNA reads as TGCGCCAGCAGCCCGACTAGCGGGAGTGTGAGTCGCACAGATACGCAGTATTTT. It codes for CASSPTSGSVSRTDTQYF. The variable domain in full, completed from reference TRBV5-1 and TRBJ2-3, reads KAGVTQTPRYLIKTRGQQVTLSCSPISGHRSVSWYQQTPGQGLQFLFEYFSETQRNKGNFPGRFSGRQFSNSRSEMNVSTLELGDSALYLCASSPTSGSVSRTDTQYFGPGTRLTVL.

The rearrangement uses TRBV18 and TRBJ1-2; D may be TRBD1 (6 bases). Germline CDR1 KGHSH, CDR2 LQKENI. The CDR3 covers 15 residues. Trimming removed 1 base from V and 4 bases from J, with 13 bases in between. This chain's CDR3 is CASSPLRTESYGYTF. CDR3 coding DNA: TGTGCCAGCTCACCACTCCGGACAGAGTCCTATGGCTACACCTTC.

V is TRBV7-8 and J is TRBJ1-1, with D possibly being TRBD1 (6 bases). In germline, CDR1 is SGHVS, CDR2 FQNEAQ. The length of the CDR3 is 12 residues. V lost 5 bases and J lost 9, with 13 bases in between. This chain's CDR3 is CASSDHRVQAFF. As DNA, the CDR3 is TGTGCCAGCAGCGACCACAGGGTCCAAGCTTTCTTT.

The chain employs TRBV9 and TRBJ1-1; D perhaps matches TRBD1 (6 bases). The germline CDR1 and CDR2 sequences are SGDLS and YYNGEE. CDR3 size: 13 residues. The V and J ends lost 5 bases and 11 bases respectively, with 19 bases between them. The CDR3 loop reads CASRRTETEEAFF. The CDR3 DNA reads TGTGCCAGCAGGAGGACAGAAACCGAGGAGGCTTTCTTT.